A selection of T cell receptor beta chains follows, all from one sample in a study of blood T cells in healthy people across ages. One entry per CDR3 protein, called by TCRdb with MiXCR from the 5' RACE reads. Of 650,000 to 1,000,000 distinct CDR3 sequences in the sample, around 36% are singletons; the top ten hold 13%. Sequenced: blood. The receptors originated from a man aged 18 to 30 in good health. CDR3s include the opening cysteine and the closing phenylalanine or tryptophan. A D gene is named only where the DNA matches it firmly. The listing skips clone size in some rows; elsewhere it reads once, few, many or a size class.

v_call: TRBV6-6
clone_size: -
d_call: -
j_call: TRBJ1-5
cdr3_nt: TGTGCCAGCAGTACCCGTGCAGGGGTAGACAATCGGCCCCAGCATTTT
cdr3_aa: CASSTRAGVDNRPQHF

v_call: TRBV18
clone_size: -
d_call: -
j_call: TRBJ1-2
cdr3_nt: TGTGCCAGCTCACCGAAAGCCGGGGAGCCCTATGGCTACACCTTC
cdr3_aa: CASSPKAGEPYGYTF

v_call: TRBV6-5
clone_size: -
d_call: TRBD1
j_call: TRBJ1-6
cdr3_nt: TGTGCCAGCAGTTCCTCCCAGGGGGCGCGCAATTCACCCCTCCACTTT
cdr3_aa: CASSSSQGARNSPLHF

v_call: TRBV29-1
clone_size: -
d_call: TRBD2
j_call: TRBJ2-5
cdr3_nt: TGCAGCGTTGAAGATGGGAGGGGAGTGTACCAAGAGACCCAGTACTTC
cdr3_aa: CSVEDGRGVYQETQYF

v_call: TRBV20-1
clone_size: once
d_call: TRBD2
j_call: TRBJ2-4
cdr3_nt: TGCAGTGTCCCGGGGACTAGGTTTGGTGAGCAGTACTTC
cdr3_aa: CSVPGTRFGEQYF

v_call: TRBV12-3/TRBV12-4
clone_size: -
d_call: -
j_call: TRBJ2-3
cdr3_nt: TGTGCCAGCAGGCAAAGATCCCGGGTGAGCGCAGATGCGCAGTATTTT
cdr3_aa: CASRQRSRVSADAQYF

v_call: TRBV4-1
clone_size: -
d_call: -
j_call: TRBJ2-5
cdr3_nt: TGCGCCAGCAGTCGGACACTCCAAGAGACCCAGTACTTC
cdr3_aa: CASSRTLQETQYF

v_call: TRBV4-1
clone_size: few
d_call: -
j_call: TRBJ2-1
cdr3_nt: TGCGCCAGCAGCCAAGATTGGGGAGCTGATGAGCAGTTCTTC
cdr3_aa: CASSQDWGADEQFF

v_call: TRBV12-3/TRBV12-4
clone_size: many
d_call: TRBD2
j_call: TRBJ2-1
cdr3_nt: TGTGCCAGCAGCAGGGGGTCTAGCGGGGGACTCAATGAGCAGTTCTTC
cdr3_aa: CASSRGSSGGLNEQFF

v_call: TRBV7-9
clone_size: -
d_call: TRBD1
j_call: TRBJ1-1
cdr3_nt: TGTGCCAGCAGCTCGTTAGACAGGGAGGCTTTCTTT
cdr3_aa: CASSSLDREAFF

v_call: TRBV10-3
clone_size: -
d_call: TRBD1
j_call: TRBJ1-1
cdr3_nt: TGTGCCATCAGTGAGACAGGAGAGACAGGGCTCCAGAACACTGAAGCTTTCTTT
cdr3_aa: CAISETGETGLQNTEAFF

v_call: TRBV28
clone_size: -
d_call: TRBD1
j_call: TRBJ2-1
cdr3_nt: TGTGCCAGCAGCGGGACAGGGGAAAATGAGCAGTTCTTC
cdr3_aa: CASSGTGENEQFF

v_call: TRBV12-3/TRBV12-4
clone_size: -
d_call: TRBD2
j_call: TRBJ2-3
cdr3_nt: TGTGCCAGCAGTAAGGGACGGAGAACTAGCGCAGATGCGCAGTATTTT
cdr3_aa: CASSKGRRTSADAQYF

v_call: TRBV18
clone_size: many
d_call: -
j_call: TRBJ2-1
cdr3_nt: TGTGCCAGCAGTCCGGGACTCAACAATGAGCAGTTCTTC
cdr3_aa: CASSPGLNNEQFF

v_call: TRBV3-1
clone_size: -
d_call: -
j_call: TRBJ2-7
cdr3_nt: TGTGCCAGCAGCTTCAGGGTAATCACGAGCAGTACTTTC
cdr3_aa: CASSFRVITSSTF

v_call: TRBV12-3/TRBV12-4
clone_size: once
d_call: -
j_call: TRBJ1-6
cdr3_nt: TGTGCCAGCAGCCTTTGGGTCCGGGACTCACCCCCCCACTTT
cdr3_aa: CASSLWVRDSPPHF

v_call: TRBV12-3/TRBV12-4
clone_size: many
d_call: TRBD1
j_call: TRBJ2-7
cdr3_nt: TGTGCCAGCAGACTCGGACAGGACACCTACGAGCAGTACTTC
cdr3_aa: CASRLGQDTYEQYF

v_call: TRBV18
clone_size: -
d_call: -
j_call: TRBJ1-1
cdr3_nt: TGTGCCAGCTCACCACCTGGCAGCGGAAACACTGAAGCTTTCTTT
cdr3_aa: CASSPPGSGNTEAFF

v_call: TRBV5-1
clone_size: -
d_call: -
j_call: TRBJ1-4
cdr3_nt: TGCGCCAGCAGCTTGGCGGGGCCGGCTAATGAAAAACTGTTTTTT
cdr3_aa: CASSLAGPANEKLFF

v_call: TRBV2
clone_size: once
d_call: TRBD1
j_call: TRBJ1-5
cdr3_nt: TGTGCCAGCAGTGGCCGGACAGGGCCGGCTTCGTCACAGGGTCAGCCCCAGCATTTT
cdr3_aa: CASSGRTGPASSQGQPQHF

v_call: TRBV7-2
clone_size: -
d_call: -
j_call: TRBJ1-1
cdr3_nt: TGTGCCAGCAGCCGTAACGGGGGGATGAACACTGAAGCTTTCTTT
cdr3_aa: CASSRNGGMNTEAFF

v_call: TRBV9
clone_size: -
d_call: -
j_call: TRBJ2-7
cdr3_nt: TGTGCCAGCAGCGTAGAAGGGGCTGCAACCTACGAGCAGTACTTC
cdr3_aa: CASSVEGAATYEQYF

v_call: TRBV5-1
clone_size: -
d_call: TRBD2
j_call: TRBJ2-3
cdr3_nt: TGCGCCAGCAGGACCGAGCGGGGGGAAGATACGCAGTATTTT
cdr3_aa: CASRTERGEDTQYF

v_call: TRBV5-1
clone_size: -
d_call: TRBD1
j_call: TRBJ2-1
cdr3_nt: TGCGCCACGAAAGCGGGACAGGGTAGCGATGAGCAGTTCTTC
cdr3_aa: CATKAGQGSDEQFF

v_call: TRBV28
clone_size: once
d_call: -
j_call: TRBJ2-7
cdr3_nt: TGTGCCAGCAGTGCCCCGGGGGATAAGAACTACGAGCAGTACTTC
cdr3_aa: CASSAPGDKNYEQYF

v_call: TRBV9
clone_size: few
d_call: -
j_call: TRBJ2-7
cdr3_nt: TGTGCCAGCAGCGGCCTCGGCATGGAGGGACAGTCCTACGAGCAGTACTTC
cdr3_aa: CASSGLGMEGQSYEQYF

v_call: TRBV5-1
clone_size: -
d_call: -
j_call: TRBJ2-1
cdr3_nt: TGCGCCAGCAGCCCGGAGAGGGACCGTACAAATGAGCAGTTCTTC
cdr3_aa: CASSPERDRTNEQFF

v_call: TRBV5-6
clone_size: -
d_call: -
j_call: TRBJ1-1
cdr3_nt: TGTGCCAGCAGCTTGGGGGGGCAGACTCACACTGAAGCTTTCTTT
cdr3_aa: CASSLGGQTHTEAFF

v_call: TRBV20-1
clone_size: -
d_call: -
j_call: TRBJ1-1
cdr3_nt: TGCAGTGCTAGAGGGGAAGGGGGGGACACTGAAGCTTTCTTT
cdr3_aa: CSARGEGGDTEAFF

v_call: TRBV7-3
clone_size: few
d_call: -
j_call: TRBJ2-3
cdr3_nt: TGTGCCAGCAGCCCCAGAGGGGGGGCCCCAGATACGCAGTATTTT
cdr3_aa: CASSPRGGAPDTQYF

v_call: TRBV7-2
clone_size: few
d_call: -
j_call: TRBJ2-7
cdr3_nt: TGTGCCAGCAGCTTCAGATCCCTCCCCTACGAGCAGTACTTC
cdr3_aa: CASSFRSLPYEQYF

v_call: TRBV20-1
clone_size: -
d_call: TRBD2
j_call: TRBJ2-3
cdr3_nt: TGCAGTGCTAGCGGGGGGGCCTCGAGTATCACAGATACGCAGTATTTT
cdr3_aa: CSASGGASSITDTQYF

v_call: TRBV7-2
clone_size: -
d_call: -
j_call: TRBJ2-2
cdr3_nt: TGTGCCAGCAGCTTAGCAGACAGCAACACCGGGGAGCTGTTTTTT
cdr3_aa: CASSLADSNTGELFF

v_call: TRBV7-3
clone_size: -
d_call: -
j_call: TRBJ2-7
cdr3_nt: TGTGCCAGCAGCTCAGGGACCGGCTACGAGCAGTACTTC
cdr3_aa: CASSSGTGYEQYF